This T cell receptor (beta chain) was recovered during a study of neurological immune-mediated disorders. Whole-study results and caveats: In HTLV-1-associated myelopathy, TCR clonal expansion was greatest, whereas multiple sclerosis had the least, falling below healthy controls. CDR3 amino acid sequences found in expanded clones were never shared across subjects, suggesting private repertoires in all groups.

Synthesis of cDNA was carried out by template-switch 5'RACE. The reaction used 10-nucleotide random UMIs. In TCRdb, the 5' RACE reads were re-called with MiXCR into one record per CDR3 protein. The table shows about 66,000 distinct CDR3 sequences, with 3.4% occurring only once. Germline V gives CDR1 WSHSY, CDR2 SAAADI. This CDR3 region has 14 residues. V lost 3 bases to trimming and J lost 0 bases; unmatched junction nucleotides: 2. This clonotype occurred many times. Antigen: not known. This sequence originates from a man between 40 and 49 years old with multiple sclerosis. The chain is built from TRBV10-2 and TRBJ2-7; 7 bases are shared with TRBD2. Source material: PBMCs. The CDR3 bases are TGCGCCAGCAGTGATCGCGGGAGCTCCTACGAGCAGTACTTC. Protein: CASSDRGSSYEQYF.